This paragraph reports one T cell receptor beta chain. Its antigen is not identified. Here immunoSEQ multiplex PCR was the method, and the copy in TCRdb shows in-frame clones only, minus some. The profile shows some 80,000 clones, just under 90% of them singletons. V gave up 3 bases and J gave up 5 bases; unmatched junction bases: 8. The CDR3 covers 15 residues. In germline, CDR1 is KGHSH, CDR2 LQKENI. The sample is drawn from a study of T cell responses to AZD1222 COVID-19 vaccine. Findings and limits, study-wide: There were mostly white British donors and more females than males, and clonal diversity was possibly underestimated. Repertoire sampling was restricted to post-peak T cell response timepoints.

This chain uses TRBV18 with TRBJ1-1, with 8 bases fitting TRBD1. Material: peripheral blood, obtained on day 0 of AZD1222 vaccination. The source is an adult in good health. DNA for the CDR3: TGTGCCAGCTCACCTCCCCAGGGGGCTAGAACTGAAGCTTTCTTT. This codes for CASSPPQGARTEAFF.